One sample yielded the 8 T cell receptor beta chains listed below, sequenced in a study of control samples from healthy donors and cancer patients. The table came from immunoSEQ multiplex PCR; TCRdb's copy has only in-frame clones and leaves some out. Among some 79,000 clones listed, 70% to 90% were seen once. Sequenced input: blood. These receptors were obtained from a man between 45 and 60 years old in good health.

This clone was observed a handful of times. The chain is built from TRBV4-2 and TRBJ2-1, with D possibly matching TRBD1 (6 bases). Germline values: CDR1 LGHNA, CDR2 YNFKEQ. There are 15 residues in the CDR3. V lost 4 bases and J 5 bases, leaving 15 bases between the germline ends. CDR3 sequence reads: CASSLLIGGNNEQFF. CDR3 nucleotide sequence: TGTGCCAGCAGCCTACTTATTGGGGGCAACAATGAGCAGTTCTTC.

As to this clone: One end of the junction fails to match germline, which may point to a read error. The CDR3 bases are TGTGCCCGCAGCTTTGCGGGGGCGGACGGGGGAGGCTACACCTTC. Its protein is CARSFAGADGGGYTF. The V and J genes are TRBV5-6 and TRBJ1-2; tentatively, D is TRBD1 (6 bases). The CDR3 loop spans 15 amino acids. Germline-derived CDR1 and CDR2 are SGHDT and YYEEEE.

The chain combines TRBV7-2 with TRBJ1-2, with D tentatively TRBD1 (5 bases). Trimming took off 6 bases at V and 4 bases at J, with 12 bases between the two ends. The CDR3 is 13 residues long. CDR1 and CDR2 (germline): SGHTA, FQGNSA. The CDR3, as DNA: TGTGCCAGCAGAGGGACGCTTGGCTATGGCTACACCTTC. It translates to CASRGTLGYGYTF.

This rearrangement joins TRBV11-1 to TRBJ2-1, with D tentatively TRBD2 (6 bases). Germline-derived CDR1 and CDR2 are SGHAT and FQDESV (reference sequence). The CDR3 runs 15 residues. Trimming cost V 5 bases and J 6 bases, with 17 bases left between them. The CDR3 is CASSQMGGGLNEQFF. The CDR3 DNA follows: TGTGCCAGCAGCCAGATGGGTGGGGGACTCAATGAGCAGTTCTTC.

The chain combines TRBV11-3 with TRBJ2-2; no definite D call. The CDR3 runs 16 residues. CDR1 and CDR2 (germline): SGHNT, YENEEA. With 5 bases removed from V and 4 bases from J, the gap between germline ends came to 17 bases. CDR3 sequence reads: CASSPNSPQATGELFF. CDR3 DNA sequence: TGTGCCAGCAGCCCAAACAGCCCACAAGCCACCGGGGAGCTGTTTTTT.

The CDR3 here is CASNVGQTNYGYTF. The CDR3 DNA follows: TGTGCCAGTAATGTAGGACAGACTAACTATGGCTACACCTTC. The J gene is TRBJ1-2, the V gene TRBV19, with D possibly TRBD1 on 6 matching bases. Germline values: CDR1 LNHDA, CDR2 SQIVND (reference sequence). The CDR3 runs 14 residues. With 7 bases removed from V and 0 bases from J, the gap between germline ends came to 12 bases.

V usage is TRBV10-3 and J usage is TRBJ2-5; D perhaps matches TRBD1 (6 bases). There are 12 residues in the CDR3. Trimming shortened V by 10 bases and J by 3 bases, and 12 bases separated the two germline ends. Germline CDR1 is ENHRY and CDR2 is SYGVKD. CDR3 sequence (DNA): TGTGCCAGCCGACAGGACGAAGAGACCCAGTACTTC. Translation gives CASRQDEETQYF.

Notes on this clone: One end of the junction fails to match germline, which may point to a read error. This rearrangement joins TRBV3-1 (or the pseudogene TRBV3-2) to TRBJ2-2, with 7 bases lining up with TRBD1. In germline, CDR1 is LGHDT, CDR2 YNNKEL (reference sequence). This CDR3 region has 13 residues. CDR3 nucleotides: TGTGCCAGCAACCAACAGGGGTCCGGGGAGCTGTTTTTT. It translates to CASNQQGSGELFF.